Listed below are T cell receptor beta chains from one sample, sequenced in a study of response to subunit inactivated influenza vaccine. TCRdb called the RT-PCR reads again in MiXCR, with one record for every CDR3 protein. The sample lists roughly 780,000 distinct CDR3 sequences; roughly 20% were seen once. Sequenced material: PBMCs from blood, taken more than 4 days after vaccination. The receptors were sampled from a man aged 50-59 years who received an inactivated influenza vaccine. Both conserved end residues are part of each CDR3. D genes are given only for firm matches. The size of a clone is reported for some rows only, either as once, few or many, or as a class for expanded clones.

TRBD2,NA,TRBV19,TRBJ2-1,CASSMLAGESYNEQFF,TGTGCCAGTAGTATGCTAGCGGGGGAATCCTACAATGAGCAGTTCTTC
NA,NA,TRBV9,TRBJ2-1,CASGNSSYNEQFF,TGTGCCAGTGGCAACTCCTCCTACAATGAGCAGTTCTTC
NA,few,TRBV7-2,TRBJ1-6,CASRNDLNSPLHF,TGTGCCAGCCGCAACGATCTGAATTCACCCCTCCACTTT
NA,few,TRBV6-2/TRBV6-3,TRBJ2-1,CASSYGTNEQFF,TGTGCCAGCAGTTACGGAACTAATGAGCAGTTCTTC
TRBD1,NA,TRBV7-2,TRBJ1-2,CASNRGSYGYTF,TGTGCCAGCAACAGGGGAAGCTATGGCTACACCTTC
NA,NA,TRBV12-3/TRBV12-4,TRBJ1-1,CASQALSTEAFF,TGTGCCAGCCAGGCTCTCAGCACTGAAGCTTTCTTT
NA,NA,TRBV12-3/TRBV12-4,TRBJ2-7,CASGNRNEQYF,TGTGCCAGCGGAAACAGGAACGAGCAGTACTTC
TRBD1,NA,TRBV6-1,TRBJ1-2,CASDTGGAPNYGYTF,TGTGCCAGCGACACAGGGGGCGCACCTAACTATGGCTACACCTTC
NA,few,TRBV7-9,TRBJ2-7,CASSAGHSLLYEQYF,TGTGCCAGCAGCGCGGGACACTCCCTACTCTACGAGCAGTACTTC
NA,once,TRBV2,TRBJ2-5,CASTGDPTVTQYF,TGTGCCAGCACCGGGGATCCTACTGTGACCCAGTACTTC
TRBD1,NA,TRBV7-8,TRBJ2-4,CASSIHGQGGHQYF,TGTGCCAGCAGCATCCACGGACAGGGTGGACATCAGTACTTC
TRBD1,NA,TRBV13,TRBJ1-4,CASSRMLRDRNEKLFF,TGTGCCAGCAGCCGAATGCTCCGGGACAGGAATGAAAAACTGTTTTTT
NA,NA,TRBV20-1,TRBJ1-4,CSAPRRLGGEKLFF,TGCAGTGCCCCCAGGCGTCTCGGTGGTGAAAAACTGTTTTTT
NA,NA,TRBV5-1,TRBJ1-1,CASSTSGVNTEAFF,TGCGCCAGCAGCACGTCGGGGGTGAACACTGAAGCTTTCTTT
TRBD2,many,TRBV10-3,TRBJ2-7,CAISESGGLAGGYEQYF,TGTGCCATCAGTGAGTCGGGGGGGCTAGCGGGAGGATACGAGCAGTACTTC
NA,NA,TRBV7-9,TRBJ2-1,CASSFPGVNEQFF,TGTGCCAGCAGCTTCCCGGGGGTCAATGAGCAGTTCTTC
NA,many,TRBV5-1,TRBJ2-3,CASRELSAADTQYF,TGCGCCAGCAGAGAGCTGTCGGCGGCAGATACGCAGTATTTT
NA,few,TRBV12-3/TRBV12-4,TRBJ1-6,CASSLSGRNSPLHF,TGTGCCAGCAGTTTGAGTGGCAGAAATTCACCCCTCCACTTT
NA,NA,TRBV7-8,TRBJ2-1,CASSRRVGSPYNEQFF,TGTGCCAGCAGCCGTAGGGTCGGGAGTCCCTACAATGAGCAGTTCTTC
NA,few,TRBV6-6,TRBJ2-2,CASSYYQGELFF,TGTGCCAGCAGTTACTACCAGGGGGAGCTGTTTTTT
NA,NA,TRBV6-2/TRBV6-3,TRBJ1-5,CASRNGRRGSNQPQHF,TGTGCCAGCAGAAACGGGAGAAGGGGGAGCAATCAGCCCCAGCATTTT
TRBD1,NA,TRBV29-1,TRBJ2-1,CSVRGTGAYNEQFF,TGCAGCGTTAGGGGGACAGGTGCCTACAATGAGCAGTTCTTC
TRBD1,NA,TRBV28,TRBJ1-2,CASSPRDRLYGYTF,TGTGCCAGCAGCCCCCGGGACAGGCTTTATGGCTACACCTTC
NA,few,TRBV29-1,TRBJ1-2,CSVPTGRGYTF,TGCAGCGTACCAACGGGTCGCGGCTACACCTTC
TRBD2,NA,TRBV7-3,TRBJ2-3,CASSPHSGSVTDTQYF,TGTGCCAGCAGCCCCCATAGCGGGAGCGTCACAGATACGCAGTATTTT
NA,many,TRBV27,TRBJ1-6,CASSLRPGYNSPLHF,TGTGCCAGCAGTTTACGTCCGGGATATAATTCACCCCTCCACTTT
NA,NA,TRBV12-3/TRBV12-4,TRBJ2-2,CASTPKWGKNTGELFF,TGTGCCAGCACCCCAAAGTGGGGGAAGAACACCGGGGAGCTGTTTTTT
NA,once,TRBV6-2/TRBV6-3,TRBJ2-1,CASSYWAGALNEQFF,TGTGCCAGCAGTTACTGGGCGGGGGCCCTCAATGAGCAGTTCTTC
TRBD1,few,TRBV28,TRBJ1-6,CASSAGQVDNSPLHF,TGTGCCAGCAGCGCCGGACAGGTCGACAATTCACCCCTCCACTTT
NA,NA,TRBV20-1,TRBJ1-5,CSADQSWGARDQPQHF,TGCAGTGCCGATCAAAGTTGGGGGGCGAGGGATCAGCCCCAGCATTTT
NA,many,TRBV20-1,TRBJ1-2,CSARVGLGAGGGDSGYTF,TGCAGTGCTAGGGTCGGCTTAGGAGCCGGGGGGGGTGACAGTGGCTACACCTTC
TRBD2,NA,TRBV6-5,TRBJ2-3,CASSYGGRGTDTQYF,TGTGCCAGCAGTTATGGCGGGAGGGGCACAGATACGCAGTATTTT
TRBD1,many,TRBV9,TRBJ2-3,CASSADYGTGTDTQYF,TGTGCCAGCAGCGCCGATTACGGGACAGGCACAGATACGCAGTATTTT